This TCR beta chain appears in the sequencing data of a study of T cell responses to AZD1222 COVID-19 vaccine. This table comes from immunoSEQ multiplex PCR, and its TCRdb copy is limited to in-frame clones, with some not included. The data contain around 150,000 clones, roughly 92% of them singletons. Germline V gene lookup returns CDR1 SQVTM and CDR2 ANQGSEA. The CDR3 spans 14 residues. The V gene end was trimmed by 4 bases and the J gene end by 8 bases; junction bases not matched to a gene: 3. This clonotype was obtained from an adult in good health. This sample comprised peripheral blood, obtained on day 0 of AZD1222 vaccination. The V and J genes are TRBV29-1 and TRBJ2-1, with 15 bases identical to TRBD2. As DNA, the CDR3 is TGCAGCGTTGGGACTAGCGGGAGGGCCGATGAGCAGTTCTTC. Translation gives CSVGTSGRADEQFF.